The entry below describes one TCR beta chain. One end of the junction is discordant with germline, which a read error may explain. In the same sample, other DNA sequences code for this CDR3. The data are from a study of TIL therapy for anti-PD-1-resistant metastatic lung cancer. Study-level background: By whole-exome sequencing, median non-synonymous tumor mutation burden was approximately 1.6 mutations per megabase.

The libraries were made with immunoSEQ v3. Produced via immunoSEQ multiplex PCR; TCRdb's table is partial and in-frame only. The table includes about 26,000 clones, roughly two thirds detected once. Described time point: pre-treatment sample, taken before nivolumab and TIL therapy. Tumor tissue came from excised metastases, mostly pleural nodules or supraclavicular lymph nodes. The CDR3 length is 14 residues. Germline CDR1 SGHNT, CDR2 YYREEE (reference sequence). This material consisted of tumor tissue, taken at baseline. V and J are TRBV5-4 and TRBJ1-2, with D unresolved. The sequence derives from a woman aged 25 to 80 with non-small cell lung cancer. The CDR3 is CASSQDRLTGGYTF. The CDR3 DNA follows: TGCGCCAGCAGCCAAGATCGACTAACGGGCGGCTACACCTTC.